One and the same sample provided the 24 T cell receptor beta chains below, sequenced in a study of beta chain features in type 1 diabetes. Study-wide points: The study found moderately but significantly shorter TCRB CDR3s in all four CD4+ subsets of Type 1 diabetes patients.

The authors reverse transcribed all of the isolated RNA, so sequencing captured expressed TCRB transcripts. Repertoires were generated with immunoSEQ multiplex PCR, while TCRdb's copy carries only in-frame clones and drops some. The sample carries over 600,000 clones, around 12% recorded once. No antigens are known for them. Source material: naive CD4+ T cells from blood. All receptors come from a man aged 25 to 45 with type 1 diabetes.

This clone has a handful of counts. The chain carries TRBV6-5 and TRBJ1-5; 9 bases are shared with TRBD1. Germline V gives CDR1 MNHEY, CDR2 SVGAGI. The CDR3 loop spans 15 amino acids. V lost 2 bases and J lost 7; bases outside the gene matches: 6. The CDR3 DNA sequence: TGTGCCAGCAGTTACATCGACAGGGGGAAGCAGCCCCAGCATTTT. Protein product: CASSYIDRGKQPQHF.

CDR3 nucleotide sequence: TGTGCCTGGAGTTCCCCAACAGGGGTGCAGGGCAATCAGCCCCAGCATTTT. Translating it yields CAWSSPTGVQGNQPQHF. This sequence joins TRBV30 and TRBJ1-5; 7 nucleotides line up with TRBD1. The CDR3 contains 17 residues. Germline values: CDR1 GTSNPN, CDR2 SVGIG (reference sequence). V trimming: 2 bases; J trimming: 2 bases; junction bases outside the gene matches: 12.

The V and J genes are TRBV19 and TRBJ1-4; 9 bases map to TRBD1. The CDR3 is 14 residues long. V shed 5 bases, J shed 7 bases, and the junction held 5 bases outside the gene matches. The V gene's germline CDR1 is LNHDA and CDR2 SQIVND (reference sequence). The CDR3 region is CASSRRTGVEKLFF. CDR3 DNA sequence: TGTGCCAGTAGTCGCCGGACAGGGGTTGAAAAACTGTTTTTT.

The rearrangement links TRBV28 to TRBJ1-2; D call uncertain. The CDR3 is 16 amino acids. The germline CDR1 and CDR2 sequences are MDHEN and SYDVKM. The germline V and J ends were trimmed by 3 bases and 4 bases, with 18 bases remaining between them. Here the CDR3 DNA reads TGTGCCAGCAGTTTCCCCCCGGGAAGGGTTGGCTATGGCTACACCTTC. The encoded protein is CASSFPPGRVGYGYTF.

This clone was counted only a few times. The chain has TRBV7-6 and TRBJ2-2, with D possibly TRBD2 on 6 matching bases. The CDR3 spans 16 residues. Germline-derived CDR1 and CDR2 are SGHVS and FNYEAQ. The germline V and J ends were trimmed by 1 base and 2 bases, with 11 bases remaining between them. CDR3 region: CASSLGAGTNTGELFF. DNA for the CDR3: TGTGCCAGCAGCTTAGGCGCCGGGACTAACACCGGGGAGCTGTTTTTT.

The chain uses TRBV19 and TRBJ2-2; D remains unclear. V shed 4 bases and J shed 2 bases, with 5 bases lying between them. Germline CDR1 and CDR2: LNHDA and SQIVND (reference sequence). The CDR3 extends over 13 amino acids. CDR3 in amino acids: CASSTLNTGELFF. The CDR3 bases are TGTGCCAGTAGTACTCTTAACACCGGGGAGCTGTTTTTT.

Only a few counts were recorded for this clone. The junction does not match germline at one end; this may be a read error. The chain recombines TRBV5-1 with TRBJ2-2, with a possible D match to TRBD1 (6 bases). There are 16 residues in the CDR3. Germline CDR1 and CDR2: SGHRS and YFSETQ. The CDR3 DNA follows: TGCGCCAGCAGCTTGGTAGCAGGGGCGGACACCGGGGAGCTGTTTTTC. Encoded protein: CASSLVAGADTGELFF.

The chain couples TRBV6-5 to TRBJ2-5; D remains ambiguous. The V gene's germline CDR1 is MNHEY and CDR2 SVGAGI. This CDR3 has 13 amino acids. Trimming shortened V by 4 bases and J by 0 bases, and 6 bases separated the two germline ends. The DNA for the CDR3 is TGTGCCAGCAGTTCCTCATACCAAGAGACCCAGTACTTC. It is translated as CASSSSYQETQYF.

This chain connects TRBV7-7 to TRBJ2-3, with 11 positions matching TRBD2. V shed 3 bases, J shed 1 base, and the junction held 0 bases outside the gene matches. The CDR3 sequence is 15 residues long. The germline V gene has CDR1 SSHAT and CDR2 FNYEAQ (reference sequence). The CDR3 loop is CASSLTSGGTDTQYF. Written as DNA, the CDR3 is TGTGCCAGCAGCTTGACTAGCGGGGGCACAGATACGCAGTATTTT.

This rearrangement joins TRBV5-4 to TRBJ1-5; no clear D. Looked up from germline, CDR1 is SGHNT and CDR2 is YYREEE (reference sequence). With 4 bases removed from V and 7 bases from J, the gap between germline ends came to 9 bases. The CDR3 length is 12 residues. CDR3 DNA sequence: TGTGCCAGCAGCGCCCCGGAGCAGCCCCAGCATTTT. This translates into CASSAPEQPQHF.

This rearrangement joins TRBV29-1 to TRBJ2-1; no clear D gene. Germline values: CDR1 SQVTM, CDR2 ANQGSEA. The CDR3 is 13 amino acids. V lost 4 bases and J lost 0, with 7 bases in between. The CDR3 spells CSVGTFSYNEQFF. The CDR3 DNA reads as TGCAGCGTTGGTACCTTCTCCTACAATGAGCAGTTCTTC.

The DNA of the CDR3 is TGTGCCAGCAGTGACTCTTTGATCGGGGAGGGGTCGGAGACCCAGTACTTC. It translates to CASSDSLIGEGSETQYF. The chain links TRBV6-4 to TRBJ2-5, with 7 bases aligning to TRBD2. The CDR3 contains 17 residues. V shed 0 bases, J shed 5 bases, and the junction held 12 bases outside the gene matches. Germline V gives CDR1 MRHNA, CDR2 SNTAGT.

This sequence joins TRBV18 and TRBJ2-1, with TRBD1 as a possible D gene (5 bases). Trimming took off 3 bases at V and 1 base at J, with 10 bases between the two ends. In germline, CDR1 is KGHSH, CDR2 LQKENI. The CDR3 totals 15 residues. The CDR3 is CASSPQQESYNEQFF. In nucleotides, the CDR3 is TGTGCCAGCTCACCGCAACAGGAATCCTACAATGAGCAGTTCTTC.

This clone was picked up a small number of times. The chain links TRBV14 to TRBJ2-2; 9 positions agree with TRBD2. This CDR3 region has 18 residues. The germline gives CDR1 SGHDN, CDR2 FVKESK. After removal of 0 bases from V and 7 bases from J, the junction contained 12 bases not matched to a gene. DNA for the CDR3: TGTGCCAGCAGCCAAGAACAACGGCTAGCGGGGTGGAACGGGGAGCTGTTTTTT. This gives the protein CASSQEQRLAGWNGELFF.

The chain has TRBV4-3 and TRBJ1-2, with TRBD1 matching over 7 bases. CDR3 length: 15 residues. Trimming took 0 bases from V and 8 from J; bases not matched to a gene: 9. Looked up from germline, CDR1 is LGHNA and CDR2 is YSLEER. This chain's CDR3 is CASSQDRDSQGGYTF. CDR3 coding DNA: TGCGCCAGCAGCCAAGACAGGGACAGCCAGGGAGGCTACACCTTC.

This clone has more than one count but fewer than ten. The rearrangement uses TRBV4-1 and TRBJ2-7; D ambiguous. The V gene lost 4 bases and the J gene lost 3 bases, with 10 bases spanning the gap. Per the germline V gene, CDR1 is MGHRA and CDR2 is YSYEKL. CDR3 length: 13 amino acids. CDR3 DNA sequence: TGCGCCAGCAGCCTCGGAACTCGCTACGAGCAGTACTTC. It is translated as CASSLGTRYEQYF.

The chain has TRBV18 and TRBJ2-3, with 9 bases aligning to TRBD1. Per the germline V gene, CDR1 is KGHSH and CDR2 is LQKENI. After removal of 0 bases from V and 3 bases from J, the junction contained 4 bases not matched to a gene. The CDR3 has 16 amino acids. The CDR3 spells CASSPPGTGWTDTQYF. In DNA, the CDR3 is TGTGCCAGCTCACCACCCGGGACAGGGTGGACAGATACGCAGTATTTT.

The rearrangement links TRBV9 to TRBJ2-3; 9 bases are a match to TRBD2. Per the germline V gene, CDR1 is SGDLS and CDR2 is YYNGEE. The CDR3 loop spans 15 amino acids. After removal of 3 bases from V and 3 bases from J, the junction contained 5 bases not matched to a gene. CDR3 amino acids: CASSAGLASTDTQYF. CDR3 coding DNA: TGTGCCAGCAGCGCGGGACTAGCATCGACAGATACGCAGTATTTT.

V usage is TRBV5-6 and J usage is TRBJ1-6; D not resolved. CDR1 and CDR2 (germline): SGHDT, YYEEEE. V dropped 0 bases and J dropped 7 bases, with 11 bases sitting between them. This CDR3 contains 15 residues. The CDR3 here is CASSLDLIGNSPLHF. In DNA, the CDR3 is TGTGCCAGCAGCTTGGACTTGATCGGGAATTCACCCCTCCACTTT.

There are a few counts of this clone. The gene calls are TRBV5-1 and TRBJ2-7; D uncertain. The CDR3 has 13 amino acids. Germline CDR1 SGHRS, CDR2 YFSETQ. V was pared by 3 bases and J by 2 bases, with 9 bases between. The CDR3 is CASSSDNPYEQYF. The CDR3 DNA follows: TGCGCCAGCAGCTCCGACAATCCCTACGAGCAGTACTTC. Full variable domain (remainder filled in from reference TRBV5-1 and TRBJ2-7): KAGVTQTPRYLIKTRGQQVTLSCSPISGHRSVSWYQQTPGQGLQFLFEYFSETQRNKGNFPGRFSGRQFSNSRSEMNVSTLELGDSALYLCASSSDNPYEQYFGPGTRLTVT.

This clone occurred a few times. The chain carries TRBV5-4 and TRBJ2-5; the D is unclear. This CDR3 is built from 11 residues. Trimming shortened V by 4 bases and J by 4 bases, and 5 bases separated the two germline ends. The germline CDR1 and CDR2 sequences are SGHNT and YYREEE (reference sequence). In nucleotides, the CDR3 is TGTGCCAGCAGCGGCCCAGAGACCCAGTACTTC. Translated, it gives CASSGPETQYF.

The CDR3 loop reads CASSPVPGKNKETQYF. The CDR3 DNA reads as TGTGCCAGCTCACCGGTACCAGGGAAGAATAAGGAGACCCAGTACTTC. The rearrangement links TRBV18 to TRBJ2-5; TRBD1 might be the D (5 bases). The CDR3 covers 16 residues. In germline, CDR1 is KGHSH, CDR2 LQKENI. V was clipped by 3 bases and J by 5 bases, with 19 bases between them.

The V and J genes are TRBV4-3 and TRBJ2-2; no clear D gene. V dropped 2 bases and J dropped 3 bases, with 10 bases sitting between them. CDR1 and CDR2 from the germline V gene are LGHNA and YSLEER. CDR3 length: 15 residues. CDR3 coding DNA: TGCGCCAGCAGCCAATCTGGTCGGGACACCGGGGAGCTGTTTTTT. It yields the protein CASSQSGRDTGELFF.

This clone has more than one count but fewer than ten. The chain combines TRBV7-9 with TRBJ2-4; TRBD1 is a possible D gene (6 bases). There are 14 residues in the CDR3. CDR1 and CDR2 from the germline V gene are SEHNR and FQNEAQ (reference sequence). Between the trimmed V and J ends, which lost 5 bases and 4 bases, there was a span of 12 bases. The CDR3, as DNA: TGTGCCAGCAGCACTCCGGACAGAAAAAACATTCAGTACTTC. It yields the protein CASSTPDRKNIQYF.